The text below deals with one T cell receptor (beta chain). Antigen specificity is unknown. Donors were Caucasian adults residing in Nashville, Tennessee, USA. The CDR3 has 14 amino acids. Germline V gives CDR1 MDHEN, CDR2 SYDVKM. Trimming removed 6 bases from V and 8 bases from J; junction bases left unmatched: 7. These data come from a study of shared clonotypes between healthy human individuals. Study-level points and caveats: In contrast to clonotypes shared by all four donors, non-shared clonotypes had lower generation probabilities. Memory subsets generally showed smaller estimated richness than naive subsets did.

Each cell subset's genomic DNA was divided evenly among several immunoSEQ plates. The table came from immunoSEQ multiplex PCR; TCRdb's copy has only in-frame clones and leaves some out. The sample includes about 2.4 million clones, approximately 94% of them seen just once. The clonotype was recovered from a man aged 18 to 30 in good health. Some clones in this sample may be carry-over from other donors' samples. Material: naive CD4+ T cells from PBMCs. Documented subset: CD45RA+ positively selected. The gene calls are TRBV28 and TRBJ1-2; 12 nucleotides match TRBD1. The CDR3 DNA sequence: TGTGCCAGCAGCCGGGGACAGGGGGCGGGAGGCTACACCTTC. This gives the protein CASSRGQGAGGYTF.